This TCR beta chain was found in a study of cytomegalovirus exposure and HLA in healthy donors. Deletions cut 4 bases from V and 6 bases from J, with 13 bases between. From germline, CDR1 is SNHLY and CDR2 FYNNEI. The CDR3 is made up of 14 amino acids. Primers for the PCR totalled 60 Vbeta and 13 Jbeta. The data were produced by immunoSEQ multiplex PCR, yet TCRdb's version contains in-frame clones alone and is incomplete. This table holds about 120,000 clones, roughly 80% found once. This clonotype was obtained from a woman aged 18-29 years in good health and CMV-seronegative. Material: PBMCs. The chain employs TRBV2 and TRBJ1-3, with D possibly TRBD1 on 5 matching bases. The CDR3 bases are TGTGCCAGCAGTGTTGACAGCACCGCAAACACCATATATTTT. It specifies CASSVDSTANTIYF.